The 31 T cell receptor beta chains given below trace back to one sample, sequenced in a study of cytomegalovirus exposure and HLA in healthy donors. Vbeta (60) and Jbeta (13) primers were used in the PCR. Assay: immunoSEQ multiplex PCR; the TCRdb copy retains only in-frame clones and omits some. The sample contains some 140,000 clones, 65% to 80% of which appear only once. The sequenced material came from PBMCs. These receptors all stem from a man between 18 and 35 years old in good health and CMV-seronegative.

V and J are TRBV5-6 and TRBJ1-2, with D perhaps matching TRBD1 (6 bases). Germline V gene lookup returns CDR1 SGHDT and CDR2 YYEEEE. The CDR3 loop spans 14 amino acids. Trimming pared 4 bases from V and 4 bases from J, leaving 14 bases between. The CDR3 loop reads CASSPPGVVYGYTF. CDR3 nucleotide sequence: TGTGCCAGCAGCCCCCCAGGGGTTGTCTATGGCTACACCTTC.

The chain couples TRBV7-2 to TRBJ2-5; weak D call: TRBD1 (5 bases). Deletions cut 1 base from V and 5 bases from J, with 14 bases between. The CDR3 runs to 15 residues. CDR1 is SGHTA, CDR2 FQGNSA, per germline. This CDR3 reads CASSLGPGHLETQYF. Written as DNA, the CDR3 is TGTGCCAGCAGCTTAGGGCCAGGGCACCTGGAGACCCAGTACTTC.

The count of this clone is one. V gene TRBV6-6 combines with J gene TRBJ2-7, with TRBD1 identical over 9 bases. CDR1 and CDR2 from the germline V gene are MNHNY and SVGAGI (reference sequence). V lost 8 bases to trimming and J lost 3 bases; unmatched junction nucleotides: 5. The CDR3 has 13 residues. As DNA, the CDR3 is TGTGCCAGCGTCCCGGGACAGGGCTACGAGCAGTACGTC. It translates to CASVPGQGYEQYV.

The rearrangement links TRBV6-5 to TRBJ1-2, with 7 bases fitting TRBD1. The CDR3 extends over 14 amino acids. With V trimmed by 2 bases and J by 4 bases, 4 bases remained unmatched. In germline, CDR1 is MNHEY, CDR2 SVGAGI. The CDR3: CASSYRGQSYGYTF. Written as DNA, the CDR3 is TGTGCCAGCAGTTACCGGGGACAGTCCTATGGCTACACCTTC.

The chain recombines TRBV11-2 with TRBJ2-7; TRBD1 might be the D (6 bases). CDR1 and CDR2 (germline): SGHAT, FQNNGV. Trimming removed 3 bases from V and 7 bases from J, with 7 bases in between. The CDR3 is 11 residues long. CDR3: CASSLGTEQYF. CDR3 DNA sequence: TGTGCCAGCAGCTTGGGGACAGAGCAGTACTTC.

V gene TRBV9 combines with J gene TRBJ2-7; 12 bases align to TRBD2. CDR1 is SGDLS and CDR2 is YYNGEE in the germline V gene. J gave up 3 bases and V 2 bases, and 6 bases lay outside the gene matches. This CDR3 spans 16 amino acids. Here the CDR3 reads CASSVGGLAGIYEQYF. CDR3 DNA: TGTGCCAGCAGCGTTGGCGGACTAGCGGGGATCTACGAGCAGTACTTC. The full variable domain, rest sourced from reference TRBV9 and TRBJ2-7, is DSGVTQTPKHLITATGQRVTLRCSPRSGDLSVYWYQQSLDQGLQFLIQYYNGEERAKGNILERFSAQQFPDLHSELNLSSLELGDSALYFCASSVGGLAGIYEQYFGPGTRLTVT.

V usage is TRBV7-3 and J usage is TRBJ1-2; TRBD1 is a possible D gene (5 bases). Germline CDR1 is SGHTA and CDR2 is FQGTGA. This CDR3 is 13 amino acids long. Between the trimmed V and J ends, which lost 5 bases and 8 bases, there was a span of 15 bases. The CDR3 nucleotides are TGTGCCAGCAGCCCTAGGCAGGGAGGCGGCTACACCTTC. Its translation: CASSPRQGGGYTF. Using reference TRBV7-3 and TRBJ1-2 for the parts outside the CDR3, the full variable domain is GAGVSQTPSNKVTEKGKYVELRCDPISGHTALYWYRQSLGQGPEFLIYFQGTGAADDSGLPNDRFFAVRPEGSVSTLKIQRTERGDSAVYLCASSPRQGGGYTFGSGTRLTVV.

This chain uses TRBV4-3 with TRBJ1-1, with 7 bases identical to TRBD1. Germline V gene sequence: CDR1 LGHNA, CDR2 YSLEER. The CDR3 covers 13 residues. V shed 2 bases and J 10 bases; nucleotides not matched to a gene: 7. The CDR3 sequence: CASSQPGGRTAFF. The DNA for the CDR3 is TGCGCCAGCAGCCAACCAGGGGGGCGGACAGCTTTCTTT.

V usage is TRBV11-2 and J usage is TRBJ1-1, with D possibly TRBD1 on 5 matching bases. The germline V and J ends were trimmed by 5 bases and 4 bases, with 14 bases remaining between them. The CDR3 runs to 14 residues. The V gene's germline CDR1 is SGHAT and CDR2 FQNNGV. CDR3 protein: CASSIQATGTEAFF. CDR3 nucleotides: TGTGCCAGCAGCATACAGGCAACGGGCACTGAAGCTTTCTTT.

The chain couples TRBV6-5 to TRBJ2-7; a possible D gene is TRBD1 (5 bases). The CDR3 consists of 15 residues. Trimming cost V 0 bases and J 6 bases, with 15 bases left between them. Per germline, CDR1 MNHEY and CDR2 SVGAGI. CDR3 residues: CASSYSRQLYTEQYF. The CDR3, as DNA: TGTGCCAGCAGTTACTCCCGACAGCTCTACACCGAGCAGTACTTC.

The chain combines TRBV5-1 with TRBJ2-3, with a possible D match to TRBD2 (5 bases). Germline V gene sequence: CDR1 SGHRS, CDR2 YFSETQ. The CDR3 consists of 14 residues. The V gene lost 4 bases and the J gene lost 5 bases, with 14 bases spanning the gap. The CDR3 nucleotides are TGCGCCAGCAGCCGAGGTAGCGTTGGAGATACGCAGTATTTT. Its protein product is CASSRGSVGDTQYF.

This clone was observed a handful of times. V and J are TRBV7-3 and TRBJ2-1; possibly TRBD1 for D (5 bases). V shed 0 bases and J shed 6 bases, with 9 bases lying between them. The CDR3 runs to 14 residues. In germline, CDR1 is SGHTA, CDR2 FQGTGA. CDR3 sequence: CASSLTSDSNEQFF. The CDR3 DNA reads TGTGCCAGCAGCTTAACTAGTGACAGCAATGAGCAGTTCTTC.

The gene calls are TRBV28 and TRBJ2-3; D possibly corresponds to TRBD2 (5 bases). V was clipped by 5 bases and J by 0 bases, with 12 bases between them. Looked up from germline, CDR1 is MDHEN and CDR2 is SYDVKM. This CDR3 spans 15 amino acids. The CDR3, as DNA: TGTGCCAGCAGTCGAGGGAGCCCCAGCACAGATACGCAGTATTTT. Translating gives CASSRGSPSTDTQYF.

This clone was seen only a few times. The chain's CDR3 is CASSQEASGGAVDTQYF. As DNA, the CDR3 is TGTGCCAGCAGCCAAGAGGCTAGCGGGGGGGCGGTAGATACGCAGTATTTT. The chain employs TRBV4-2 and TRBJ2-3; 12 nucleotides align to TRBD2. This CDR3 region has 17 residues. Germline CDR1 reads LGHNA; CDR2 reads YNFKEQ. Trimming removed 0 bases from V and 5 bases from J; junction bases left unmatched: 6.

The chain uses TRBV7-9 and TRBJ1-3, with TRBD1 matching 7 bases. The germline gives CDR1 SEHNR, CDR2 FQNEAQ (reference sequence). After removal of 5 bases from V and 9 bases from J, the junction contained 13 bases not matched to a gene. The CDR3 has 15 residues. CDR3 DNA: TGTGCCAGCAGCCTTTTGGGGACAGCCAAAGGCACCATATATTTT. The encoded protein is CASSLLGTAKGTIYF.

This clone has just one count. The chain employs TRBV4-2 and TRBJ2-2; D may be TRBD2 (5 bases). Germline values: CDR1 LGHNA, CDR2 YNFKEQ. This CDR3 contains 13 residues. Trimming removed 4 bases at V and 7 bases at J, with 10 bases between. The CDR3 is CASSLGLNGELFF. In DNA form, the CDR3 reads TGTGCCAGCAGCCTTGGACTTAACGGGGAGCTGTTTTTT.

The rearrangement uses TRBV11-2 and TRBJ2-1; TRBD2 agrees at 10 bases. J was trimmed by 0 bases and V by 2 bases; bases with no gene match: 7. This CDR3 is built from 18 residues. Per germline, CDR1 SGHAT and CDR2 FQNNGV. CDR3 DNA sequence: TGTGCCAGCAGCTTACGTCTAACTAGCGGGGTCTCCTACAATGAGCAGTTCTTC. Translation gives CASSLRLTSGVSYNEQFF.

This chain links TRBV6-5 with TRBJ1-6; 9 nucleotides match TRBD1. Germline V gene sequence: CDR1 MNHEY, CDR2 SVGAGI. This CDR3 is built from 14 residues. The V segment lost 5 bases and the J segment 9 bases; nucleotides outside the gene matches: 5. The CDR3 region has the DNA TGTGCCAGCAGTCGACAGGGGGACGGTTCACCCCTCCACTTT. As protein: CASSRQGDGSPLHF.

The rearrangement joins TRBV19 to TRBJ2-2; the D gene is possibly TRBD2 (5 bases). This CDR3 is built from 14 residues. Germline loops: CDR1 LNHDA, CDR2 SQIVND (reference sequence). Trimming cost V 6 bases and J 4 bases, with 12 bases left between them. CDR3 amino acids: CASREAVITGELFF. CDR3 in DNA: TGTGCCAGTAGGGAAGCGGTTATCACCGGGGAGCTGTTTTTT. The entire variable domain, with the rest obtained from reference TRBV19 and TRBJ2-2, is as follows: DGGITQSPKYLFRKEGQNVTLSCEQNLNHDAMYWYRQDPGQGLRLIYYSQIVNDFQKGDIAEGYSVSREKKESFPLTVTSAQKNPTAFYLCASREAVITGELFFGEGSRLTVL.

Turning to this clone: Sequence at one end of the junction differs from germline and may be a read error. The rearrangement joins TRBV23-1 to TRBJ1-1, with 7 bases aligning to TRBD1. TRBV23-1 is an open reading frame, and its role is uncertain. There are 16 residues in the CDR3. For the CDR3, the DNA is TGCGCCAGCAGTTTAGGGGCTCGACAGGGAACCACTAAAGCTTTCTTT. Translated, it gives CASSLGARQGTTKAFF.

The chain couples TRBV30 to TRBJ2-1; the D is unclear. The CDR3 has 11 amino acids. V shed 2 bases and J shed 8 bases, with 7 bases lying between them. Germline-derived CDR1 and CDR2 are GTSNPN and SVGIG (reference sequence). The CDR3 DNA follows: TGTGCCTGGAGTCTGGGCGATGAGCAGTTCTTC. Translation gives CAWSLGDEQFF.

The V and J genes are TRBV5-5 and TRBJ1-1; D call uncertain. With 4 bases removed from V and 2 bases from J, the gap between germline ends came to 9 bases. There are 13 residues in the CDR3. Germline-derived CDR1 and CDR2 are SGHKS and YYEKEE (reference sequence). The CDR3 protein is CASSQQRNTEAFF. Written as DNA, the CDR3 is TGTGCCAGCAGCCAACAGAGAAACACTGAAGCTTTCTTT.

This clone occurred a few times. This chain connects TRBV5-1 to TRBJ1-2, with 7 bases that match TRBD1. This CDR3 comprises 12 residues. With V trimmed by 4 bases and J by 7 bases, 4 bases remained unmatched. Germline lookup yields CDR1 SGHRS and CDR2 YFSETQ. The CDR3 reads CASSSDRVGYTF. CDR3 DNA: TGCGCCAGCAGCAGTGACAGGGTTGGCTACACCTTC. Filled out from reference TRBV5-1 and TRBJ1-2, the complete variable domain reads KAGVTQTPRYLIKTRGQQVTLSCSPISGHRSVSWYQQTPGQGLQFLFEYFSETQRNKGNFPGRFSGRQFSNSRSEMNVSTLELGDSALYLCASSSDRVGYTFGSGTRLTVV.

The gene calls are TRBV27 and TRBJ2-3; D is possibly TRBD1 (5 bases). Trimming cost V 6 bases and J 1 base, with 11 bases left between them. The CDR3 sequence is 14 residues long. Per the germline V gene, CDR1 is MNHEY and CDR2 is SMNVEV (reference sequence). CDR3 loop: CASRGQGGTDTQYF. For the CDR3, the DNA is TGTGCCAGCAGAGGGCAGGGCGGCACAGATACGCAGTATTTT.

The chain recombines TRBV2 with TRBJ2-1; TRBD2 matches 15 bases. V dropped 5 bases and J dropped 0; count of bases not matched to a gene: 5. The CDR3 loop spans 18 amino acids. Per the germline V gene, CDR1 is SNHLY and CDR2 is FYNNEI. CDR3 protein: CASSTGTSGGFSYNEQFF. CDR3 nucleotide sequence: TGTGCCAGCAGTACCGGGACTAGCGGGGGGTTCTCCTACAATGAGCAGTTCTTC.

V and J are TRBV5-1 and TRBJ2-5; tentatively, D is TRBD2 (5 bases). In germline, CDR1 is SGHRS, CDR2 YFSETQ. The V end was cut by 5 bases, the J end by 11 bases, with 19 bases between. CDR3 length equals 13 residues. CDR3: CASSWTQRGEQYF. The CDR3 DNA follows: TGCGCCAGCAGTTGGACTCAACGGGGAGAGCAGTACTTC.

The gene calls are TRBV4-1 and TRBJ1-6; D may be TRBD1 (5 bases). Looked up from germline, CDR1 is MGHRA and CDR2 is YSYEKL. CDR3 size: 16 residues. V lost 1 base and J lost 11, with 18 bases in between. The CDR3 region is CASSQGSGLIVAPLHF. The CDR3 region has the DNA TGCGCCAGCAGCCAAGGGTCAGGGCTGATTGTCGCACCCCTCCACTTT.

A few counts support this clone. The chain is built from TRBV19 and TRBJ1-3, with D unresolved. V lost 6 bases to trimming and J lost 4 bases, with 13 bases between them. Germline V CDR1 and CDR2: LNHDA, SQIVND (reference sequence). The CDR3 totals 14 residues. Here the CDR3 reads CASRMGLEGNTIYF. The CDR3 DNA sequence: TGTGCCAGTAGAATGGGCCTCGAGGGAAACACCATATATTTT.

Points on this clone: The same CDR3 also results from other DNA sequences found in this sample. The V gene is TRBV5-1, the J gene TRBJ1-6, with D unresolved. In germline, CDR1 is SGHRS, CDR2 YFSETQ. The CDR3 length is 16 residues. V lost 4 bases to trimming and J lost 0 bases, with 11 bases between them. The CDR3 region has the DNA TGCGCCAGCAGCCTGGGAGCGAGCTCCTATAATTCACCCCTCCACTTT. Translating gives CASSLGASSYNSPLHF.

This chain connects TRBV2 to TRBJ1-6, with D maybe TRBD1 (6 bases). The V gene lost 2 bases and the J gene lost 9 bases, with 14 bases spanning the gap. Germline V gene sequence: CDR1 SNHLY, CDR2 FYNNEI. The CDR3 is made up of 15 amino acids. CDR3 loop: CASSETLQGGSPLHF. For the CDR3, the DNA is TGTGCCAGCAGTGAAACGTTACAGGGTGGTTCACCCCTCCACTTT. Variable domain in full (rest from reference TRBV2 and TRBJ1-6): EPEVTQTPSHQVTQMGQEVILRCVPISNHLYFYWYRQILGQKVEFLVSFYNNEISEKSEIFDDQFSVERPDGSNFTLKIRSTKLEDSAMYFCASSETLQGGSPLHFGNGTRLTVT.

The V call is TRBV9, the J call TRBJ1-2; D remains unclear. V was cut by 3 bases and J by 1 base, with 10 bases left in between. From germline, CDR1 is SGDLS and CDR2 YYNGEE. CDR3 length: 14 amino acids. CDR3: CASSAGKGNYGYTF. Here the CDR3 DNA reads TGTGCCAGCAGCGCCGGGAAGGGTAACTATGGCTACACCTTC.